This TCR beta chain is from a study of blood T cell repertoires in COVID-19. Study in general: The samples span acute and convalescent COVID-19 from the United States, Italy and Spain. PBMCs, B-cell-depleted T cells, or T cells provided the cDNA or gDNA that made up the material.

Germline values: CDR1 SGHRS, CDR2 YFSETQ. The CDR3 loop spans 16 amino acids. The ends were cut back, 4 bases at V and 4 bases at J, with 18 bases in the middle. As originally analysed: By means of reference gene primer amplification, nucleated cell counts were estimated. TCRdb's table, derived via immunoSEQ multiplex PCR, lists solely in-frame clones and lacks some. V and J calls and clone size are given by that table; D and trimming were obtained from the DNA. The sample contains 300,000 to 400,000 clones, under 95% of which appear only once. The chain employs TRBV5-1 and TRBJ1-3, with TRBD1 as a possible D gene (5 bases). Material for sequencing was peripheral blood. This sequence was found in a woman under 30 who had recovered from COVID-19. CDR3 amino acids: CASSPWTSNLGNTIYF. The CDR3 DNA reads as TGCGCCAGCAGCCCATGGACAAGTAATTTGGGAAACACCATATATTTT.